This T cell receptor (beta chain) was retrieved from a study of T cell responses to AZD1222 COVID-19 vaccine. Some clones are missing from TCRdb's copy, which holds only in-frame ones; the method was immunoSEQ multiplex PCR. The table lists 85,000 to 120,000 clones, less than 95% of them singletons. General observations from the study: CD4 TCRs covered the whole spike, strongest at regions 160-218 and 743-854. Spike-specific TCR breadth rose after two AZD1222 doses, and depth rose as well. AZD1222 recipients seropositive at baseline numbered only 5 to 7. Donors were chiefly white British, with a greater number of females, and clonal diversity was perhaps underestimated.

On this clone itself: Its specificity is unknown.

V lost 2 bases to trimming and J lost 2 bases, with 10 bases between them. Germline CDR1 reads MNHEY; CDR2 reads SVGAGI. This CDR3 comprises 14 residues. Sequences were derived from peripheral blood, sampled 28 days after the second AZD1222 dose. The TCR was taken from an adult who received the AZD1222 COVID-19 vaccine. The rearrangement links TRBV6-5 to TRBJ2-7; weak D call: TRBD1 (5 bases). The DNA of the CDR3 is TGTGCCAGCAGTTACACTGACAGCACCTACGAGCAGTACTTC. This codes for CASSYTDSTYEQYF.